This T cell receptor beta chain stems from a study of cytomegalovirus exposure and HLA in healthy donors. Germline V CDR1 and CDR2: SGHDT, YYEEEE. The germline V and J ends were trimmed by 0 bases and 6 bases, with 5 bases remaining between them. The CDR3 extends over 12 amino acids. Clones were read by immunoSEQ multiplex PCR, and TCRdb kept only the in-frame ones, dropping some. The data contain around 58,000 clones, about 89% of them singletons. The chain couples TRBV5-6 to TRBJ2-3, with D unclear. The sequence was collected from a woman aged 18-35 years in good health and CMV-seronegative. The sequencing sample was made of PBMCs. The chain's CDR3 is CASSLVRDTQYF. In DNA form, the CDR3 reads TGTGCCAGCAGCTTGGTTCGGGATACGCAGTATTTT.